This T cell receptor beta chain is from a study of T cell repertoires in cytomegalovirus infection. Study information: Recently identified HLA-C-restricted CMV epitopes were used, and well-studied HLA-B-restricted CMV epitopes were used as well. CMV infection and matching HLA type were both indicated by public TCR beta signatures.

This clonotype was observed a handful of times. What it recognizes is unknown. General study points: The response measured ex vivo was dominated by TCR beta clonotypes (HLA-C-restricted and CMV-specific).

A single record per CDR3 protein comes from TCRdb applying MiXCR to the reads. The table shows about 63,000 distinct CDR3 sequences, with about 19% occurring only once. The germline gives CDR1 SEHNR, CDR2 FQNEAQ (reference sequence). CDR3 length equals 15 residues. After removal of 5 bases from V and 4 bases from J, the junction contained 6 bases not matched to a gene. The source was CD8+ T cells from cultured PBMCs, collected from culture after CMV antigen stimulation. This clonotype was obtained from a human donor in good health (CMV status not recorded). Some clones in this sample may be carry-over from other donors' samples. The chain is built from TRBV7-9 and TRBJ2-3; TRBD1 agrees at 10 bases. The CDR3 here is CASSRDRGWADTQYF. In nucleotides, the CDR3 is TGTGCCAGCAGCCGGGACAGGGGATGGGCAGATACGCAGTATTTT.